The entry that follows covers one T cell receptor beta chain sequence. The entry originates in a study of cytomegalovirus exposure and HLA in healthy donors. The CDR3 has 18 residues. In the PCR, 60 Vbeta and 13 Jbeta primers were used. Clones were sequenced by immunoSEQ multiplex PCR, and TCRdb holds only the in-frame ones, with some missing. The sample includes more than 95,000 clones. The TCR was taken from a man in his thirties or forties in good health and CMV-seronegative. Material for sequencing was PBMCs. The V and J genes are TRBV21-1 and TRBJ1-6; the table's D call TRBD1 went unverified against the DNA. TRBV21-1 is a known pseudogene. The CDR3 spells CASSPTTLRQEYNSPLHF. The CDR3 coding sequence is TGTGCCAGCAGCCCCACGACTCTACGACAGGAGTATAATTCACCCCTCCACTTT.